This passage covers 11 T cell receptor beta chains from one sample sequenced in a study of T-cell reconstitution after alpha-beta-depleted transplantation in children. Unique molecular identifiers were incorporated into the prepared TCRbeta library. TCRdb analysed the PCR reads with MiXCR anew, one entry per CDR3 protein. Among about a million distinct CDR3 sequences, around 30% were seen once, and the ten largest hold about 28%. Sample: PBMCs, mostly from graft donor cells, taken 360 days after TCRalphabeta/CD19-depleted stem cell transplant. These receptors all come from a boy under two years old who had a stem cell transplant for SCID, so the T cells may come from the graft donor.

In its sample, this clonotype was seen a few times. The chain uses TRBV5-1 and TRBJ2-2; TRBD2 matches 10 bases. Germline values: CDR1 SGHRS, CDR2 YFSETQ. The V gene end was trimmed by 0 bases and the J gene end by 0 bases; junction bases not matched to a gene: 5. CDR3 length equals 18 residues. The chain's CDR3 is CASSLVVSGGPNTGELFF. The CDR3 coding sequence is TGCGCCAGCAGCTTGGTAGTTAGCGGGGGGCCGAACACCGGGGAGCTGTTTTTT.

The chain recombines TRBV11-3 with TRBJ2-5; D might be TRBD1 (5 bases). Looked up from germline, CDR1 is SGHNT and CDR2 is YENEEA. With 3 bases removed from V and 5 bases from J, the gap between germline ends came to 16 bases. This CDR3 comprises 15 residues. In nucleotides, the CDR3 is TGTGCCAGCAGCTTTGGGGCCCACCCAAAGGAGACCCAGTACTTC. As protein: CASSFGAHPKETQYF.

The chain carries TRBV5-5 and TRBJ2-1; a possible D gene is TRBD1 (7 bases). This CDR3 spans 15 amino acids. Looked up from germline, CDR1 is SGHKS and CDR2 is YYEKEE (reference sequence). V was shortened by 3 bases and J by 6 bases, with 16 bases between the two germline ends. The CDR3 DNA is TGTGCCAGCAGCTGGGGGCCAGGGGGAGGCAATGAGCAGTTCTTC. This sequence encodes CASSWGPGGGNEQFF.

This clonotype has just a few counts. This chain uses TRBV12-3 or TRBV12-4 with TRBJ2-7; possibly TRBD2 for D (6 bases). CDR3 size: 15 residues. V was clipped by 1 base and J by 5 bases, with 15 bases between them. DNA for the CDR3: TGTGCCAGCAGTTTAGAAGGTCCTTGGGGGGACGAGCAGTACTTC. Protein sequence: CASSLEGPWGDEQYF.

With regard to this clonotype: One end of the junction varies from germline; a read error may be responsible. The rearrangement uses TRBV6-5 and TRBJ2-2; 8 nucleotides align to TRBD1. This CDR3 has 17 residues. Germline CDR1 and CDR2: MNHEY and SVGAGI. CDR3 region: CASRYQGAGWDTRELFF. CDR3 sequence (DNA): TGTGCCAGCAGATATCAGGGGGCTGGGTGGGACACCCGGGAGCTGTTTTTT.

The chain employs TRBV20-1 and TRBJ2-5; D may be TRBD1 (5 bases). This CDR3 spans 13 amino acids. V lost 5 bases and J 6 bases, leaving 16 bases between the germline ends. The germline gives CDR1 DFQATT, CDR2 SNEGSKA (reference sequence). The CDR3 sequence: CSAGRRGRKTQYF. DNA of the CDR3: TGCAGTGCTGGACGAAGGGGCAGGAAGACCCAGTACTTC.

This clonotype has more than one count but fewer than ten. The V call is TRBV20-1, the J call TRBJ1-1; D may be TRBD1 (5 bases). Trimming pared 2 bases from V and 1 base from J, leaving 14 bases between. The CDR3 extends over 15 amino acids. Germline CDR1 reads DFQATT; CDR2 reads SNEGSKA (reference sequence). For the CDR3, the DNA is TGCAGTGCTAGACCCTGGGACCGAGGGAACACTGAAGCTTTCTTT. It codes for CSARPWDRGNTEAFF.

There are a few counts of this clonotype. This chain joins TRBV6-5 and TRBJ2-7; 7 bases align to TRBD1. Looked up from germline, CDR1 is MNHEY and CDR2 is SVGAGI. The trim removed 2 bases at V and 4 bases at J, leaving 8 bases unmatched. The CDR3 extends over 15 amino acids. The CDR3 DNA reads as TGTGCCAGCAGTTACGCCGGGACAGCCTTATACGAGCAGTACTTC. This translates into CASSYAGTALYEQYF.

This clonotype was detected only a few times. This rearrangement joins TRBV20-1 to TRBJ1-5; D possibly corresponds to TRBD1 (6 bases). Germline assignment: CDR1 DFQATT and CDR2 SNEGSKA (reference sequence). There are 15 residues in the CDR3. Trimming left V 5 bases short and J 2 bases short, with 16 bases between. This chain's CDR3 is CSAAHRGGGNQPQHF. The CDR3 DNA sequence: TGCAGTGCTGCCCATAGGGGGGGCGGCAATCAGCCCCAGCATTTT.

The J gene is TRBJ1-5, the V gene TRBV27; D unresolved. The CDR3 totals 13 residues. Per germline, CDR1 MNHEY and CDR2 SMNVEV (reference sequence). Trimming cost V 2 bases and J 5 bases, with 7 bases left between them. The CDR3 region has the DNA TGTGCCAGCAGTTTAAAGGAGGATCAGCCCCAGCATTTT. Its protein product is CASSLKEDQPQHF.

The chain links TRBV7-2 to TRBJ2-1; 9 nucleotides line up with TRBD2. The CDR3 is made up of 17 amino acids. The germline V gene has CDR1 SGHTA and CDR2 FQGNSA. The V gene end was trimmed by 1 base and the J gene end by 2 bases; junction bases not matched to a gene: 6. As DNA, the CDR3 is TGTGCCAGCAGCTTAGGTTGGCCTAGCGGGACCTACAATGAGCAGTTCTTC. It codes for CASSLGWPSGTYNEQFF.